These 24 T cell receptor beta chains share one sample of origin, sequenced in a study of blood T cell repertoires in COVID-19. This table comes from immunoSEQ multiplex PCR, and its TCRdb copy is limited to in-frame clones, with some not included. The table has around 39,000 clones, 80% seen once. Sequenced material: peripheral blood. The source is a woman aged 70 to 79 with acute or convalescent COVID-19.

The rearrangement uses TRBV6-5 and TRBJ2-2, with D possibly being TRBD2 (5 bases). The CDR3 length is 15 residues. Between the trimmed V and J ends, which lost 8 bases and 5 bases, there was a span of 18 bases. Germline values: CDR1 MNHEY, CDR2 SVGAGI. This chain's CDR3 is CASGSSGGRTGELFF. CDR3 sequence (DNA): TGTGCCAGCGGGTCGAGCGGCGGGCGAACCGGGGAGCTGTTTTTT.

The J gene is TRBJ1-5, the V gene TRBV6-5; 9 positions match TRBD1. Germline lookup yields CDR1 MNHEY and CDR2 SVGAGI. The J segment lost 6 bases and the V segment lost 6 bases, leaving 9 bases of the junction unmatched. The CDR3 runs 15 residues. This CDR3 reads CASRLTGTGSQPQHF. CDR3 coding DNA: TGTGCCAGCAGACTCACCGGGACAGGGAGTCAGCCCCAGCATTTT.

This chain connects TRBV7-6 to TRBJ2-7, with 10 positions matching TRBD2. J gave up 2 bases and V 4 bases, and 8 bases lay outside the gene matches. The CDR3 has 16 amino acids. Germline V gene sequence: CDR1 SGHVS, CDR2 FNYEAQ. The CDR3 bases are TGTGCCAGCAGCTCGCTAGCGGGAGCAGGGCCCTACGAGCAGTACTTC. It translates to CASSSLAGAGPYEQYF. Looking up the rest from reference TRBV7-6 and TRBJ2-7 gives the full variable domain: GAGVSQSPRYKVTKRGQDVALRCDPISGHVSLYWYRQALGQGPEFLTYFNYEAQQDKSGLPNDRFSAERPEGSISTLTIQRTEQRDSAMYRCASSSLAGAGPYEQYFGPGTRLTVT.

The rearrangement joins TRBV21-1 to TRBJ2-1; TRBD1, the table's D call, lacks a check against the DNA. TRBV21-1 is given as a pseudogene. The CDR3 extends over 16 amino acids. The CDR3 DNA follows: TGTGCCAGCAGCGGGACAGGGAGGCGAAAAGACAATGAGCAGTTCTTC. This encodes CASSGTGRRKDNEQFF.

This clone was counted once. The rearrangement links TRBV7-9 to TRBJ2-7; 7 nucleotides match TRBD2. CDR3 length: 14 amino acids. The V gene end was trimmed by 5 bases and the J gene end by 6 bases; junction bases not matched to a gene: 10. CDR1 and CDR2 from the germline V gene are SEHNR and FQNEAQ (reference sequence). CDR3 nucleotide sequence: TGTGCCAGCAGCGGAGGAGGGAGGGCCGCCGAGCAGTACTTC. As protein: CASSGGGRAAEQYF.

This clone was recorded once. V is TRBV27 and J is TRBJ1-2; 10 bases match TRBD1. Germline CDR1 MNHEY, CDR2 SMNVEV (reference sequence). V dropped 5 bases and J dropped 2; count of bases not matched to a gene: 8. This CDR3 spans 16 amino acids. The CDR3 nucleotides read TGTGCCAGCAGTCCGGGACAGGGGCTCGCCAACTATGGCTACACCTTC. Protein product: CASSPGQGLANYGYTF.

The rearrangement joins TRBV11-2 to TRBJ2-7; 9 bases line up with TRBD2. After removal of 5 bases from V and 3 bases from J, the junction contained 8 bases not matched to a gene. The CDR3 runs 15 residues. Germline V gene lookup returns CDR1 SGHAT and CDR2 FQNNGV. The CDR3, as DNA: TGTGCCAGCAGCCTCGGAGCGGGAGGCATCTACGAGCAGTACTTC. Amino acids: CASSLGAGGIYEQYF.

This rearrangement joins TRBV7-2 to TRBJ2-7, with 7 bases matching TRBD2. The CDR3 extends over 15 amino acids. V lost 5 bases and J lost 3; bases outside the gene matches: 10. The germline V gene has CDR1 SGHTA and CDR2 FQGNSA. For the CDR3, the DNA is TGTGCCAGCAGCCCCTACCGGGGGACTAACTACGAGCAGTACTTC. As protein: CASSPYRGTNYEQYF.

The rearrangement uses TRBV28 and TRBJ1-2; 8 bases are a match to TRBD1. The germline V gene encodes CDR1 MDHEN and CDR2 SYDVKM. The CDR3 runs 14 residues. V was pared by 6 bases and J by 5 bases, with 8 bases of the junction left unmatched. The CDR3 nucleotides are TGTGCCAGCAGCTTGGGACAGGCGATGTATGGCTACACCTTC. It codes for CASSLGQAMYGYTF.

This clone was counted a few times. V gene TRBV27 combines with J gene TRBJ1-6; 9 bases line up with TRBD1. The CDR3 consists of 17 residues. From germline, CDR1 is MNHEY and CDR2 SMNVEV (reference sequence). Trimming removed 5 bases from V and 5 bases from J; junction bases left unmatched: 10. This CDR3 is CASSPASGTGNNSPLHF. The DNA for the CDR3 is TGTGCCAGCAGTCCAGCCTCCGGGACAGGGAATAATTCACCCCTCCACTTT.

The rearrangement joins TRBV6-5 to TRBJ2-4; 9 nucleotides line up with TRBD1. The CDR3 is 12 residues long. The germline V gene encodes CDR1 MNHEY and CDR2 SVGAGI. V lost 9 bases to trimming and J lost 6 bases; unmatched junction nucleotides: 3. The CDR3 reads CASGTGRNIQYF. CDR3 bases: TGTGCCAGTGGGACAGGGAGAAACATTCAGTACTTC.

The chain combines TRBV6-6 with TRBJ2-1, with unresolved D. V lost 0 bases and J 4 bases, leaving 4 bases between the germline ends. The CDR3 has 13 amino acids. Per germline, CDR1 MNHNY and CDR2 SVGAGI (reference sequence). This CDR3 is CASSYSRYNEQFF. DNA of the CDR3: TGTGCCAGCAGTTACTCGAGGTACAATGAGCAGTTCTTC.

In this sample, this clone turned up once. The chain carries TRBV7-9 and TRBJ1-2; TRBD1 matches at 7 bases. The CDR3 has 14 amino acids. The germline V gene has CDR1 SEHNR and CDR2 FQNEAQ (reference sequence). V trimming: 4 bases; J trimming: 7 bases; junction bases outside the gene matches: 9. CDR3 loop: CASSSRDSSLGYTF. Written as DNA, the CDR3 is TGTGCCAGCAGCTCCCGGGACAGTAGCCTTGGCTACACCTTC.

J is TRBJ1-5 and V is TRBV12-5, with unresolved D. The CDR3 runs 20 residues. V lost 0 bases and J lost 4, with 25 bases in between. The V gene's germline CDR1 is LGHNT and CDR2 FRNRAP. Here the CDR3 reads CASGLVLGREVAQRNQPQHF. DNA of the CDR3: TGTGCTAGTGGTTTGGTACTAGGTAGGGAGGTAGCCCAAAGGAATCAGCCCCAGCATTTT.

The DNA for the CDR3 is TGCGCCAGCAGCCCCGCCGGACAGGGAGGCAATGAGCAGTTCTTC. Protein sequence: CASSPAGQGGNEQFF. This chain links TRBV5-1 with TRBJ2-1, with 8 nucleotides matching TRBD1. The J segment lost 6 bases and the V segment lost 4 bases, leaving 9 bases of the junction unmatched. This CDR3 is built from 15 residues. Looked up from germline, CDR1 is SGHRS and CDR2 is YFSETQ.

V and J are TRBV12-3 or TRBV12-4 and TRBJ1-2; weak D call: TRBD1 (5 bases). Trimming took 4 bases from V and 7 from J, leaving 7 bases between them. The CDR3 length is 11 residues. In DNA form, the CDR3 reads TGTGCCAGCAGTTCAGGGTTTGGCTACACCTTC. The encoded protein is CASSSGFGYTF.

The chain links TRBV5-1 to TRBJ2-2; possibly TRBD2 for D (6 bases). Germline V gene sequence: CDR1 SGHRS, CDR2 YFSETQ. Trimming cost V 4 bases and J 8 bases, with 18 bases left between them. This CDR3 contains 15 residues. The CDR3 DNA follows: TGCGCCAGCAGCGAGAATTCCGGGGGTTTAGGGGAGCTGTTTTTT. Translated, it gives CASSENSGGLGELFF. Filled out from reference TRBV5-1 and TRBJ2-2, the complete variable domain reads KAGVTQTPRYLIKTRGQQVTLSCSPISGHRSVSWYQQTPGQGLQFLFEYFSETQRNKGNFPGRFSGRQFSNSRSEMNVSTLELGDSALYLCASSENSGGLGELFFGEGSRLTVL.

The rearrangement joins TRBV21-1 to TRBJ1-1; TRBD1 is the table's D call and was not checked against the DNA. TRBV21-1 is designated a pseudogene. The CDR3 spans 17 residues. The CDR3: CASSKNDPTDMNTEAFF. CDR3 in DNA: TGTGCCAGCAGCAAAAACGACCCGACAGACATGAACACTGAAGCTTTCTTT.

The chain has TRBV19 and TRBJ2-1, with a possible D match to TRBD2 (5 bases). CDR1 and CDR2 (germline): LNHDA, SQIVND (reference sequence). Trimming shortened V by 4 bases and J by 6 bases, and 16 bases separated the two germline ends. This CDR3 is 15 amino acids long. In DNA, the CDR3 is TGTGCCAGTAGTACTGGGCGGGTAACGGCCAATGAGCAGTTCTTC. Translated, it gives CASSTGRVTANEQFF. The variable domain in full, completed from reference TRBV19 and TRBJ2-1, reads DGGITQSPKYLFRKEGQNVTLSCEQNLNHDAMYWYRQDPGQGLRLIYYSQIVNDFQKGDIAEGYSVSREKKESFPLTVTSAQKNPTAFYLCASSTGRVTANEQFFGPGTRLTVL.

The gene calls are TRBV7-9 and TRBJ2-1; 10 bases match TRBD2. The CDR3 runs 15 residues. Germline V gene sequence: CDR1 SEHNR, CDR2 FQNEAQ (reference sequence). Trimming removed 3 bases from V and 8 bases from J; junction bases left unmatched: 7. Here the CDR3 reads CASSFSSGSMDEQFF. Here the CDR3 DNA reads TGTGCCAGCAGCTTTTCTAGCGGGAGTATGGATGAGCAGTTCTTC.

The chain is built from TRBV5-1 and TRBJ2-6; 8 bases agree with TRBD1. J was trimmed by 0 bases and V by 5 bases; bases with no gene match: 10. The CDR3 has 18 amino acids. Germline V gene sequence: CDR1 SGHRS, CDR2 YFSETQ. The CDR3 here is CASRPGAGGFSGANVLTF. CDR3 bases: TGCGCCAGCAGGCCCGGCGCAGGGGGCTTCTCTGGGGCCAACGTCCTGACTTTC. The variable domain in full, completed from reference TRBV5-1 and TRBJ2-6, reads KAGVTQTPRYLIKTRGQQVTLSCSPISGHRSVSWYQQTPGQGLQFLFEYFSETQRNKGNFPGRFSGRQFSNSRSEMNVSTLELGDSALYLCASRPGAGGFSGANVLTFGAGSRLTVL.

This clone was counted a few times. The DNA for the CDR3 is TGTGCCAGCAGCCGAACTAGCGGGGGTTACAATGAGCAGTTCTTC. Translated, it gives CASSRTSGGYNEQFF. The chain joins TRBV3-1 (or the pseudogene TRBV3-2) to TRBJ2-1; 11 nucleotides match TRBD2. Germline V gene data show CDR1 as LGHDT and CDR2 as YNNKEL (reference sequence). The V gene end was trimmed by 4 bases and the J gene end by 4 bases; junction bases not matched to a gene: 3. The CDR3 has 15 amino acids.

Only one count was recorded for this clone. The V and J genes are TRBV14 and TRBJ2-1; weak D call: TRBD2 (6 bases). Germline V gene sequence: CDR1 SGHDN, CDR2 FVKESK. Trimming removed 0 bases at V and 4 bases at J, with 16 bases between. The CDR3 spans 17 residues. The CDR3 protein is CASSQEWTLGGYNEQFF. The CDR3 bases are TGTGCCAGCAGCCAAGAGTGGACTCTCGGGGGTTACAATGAGCAGTTCTTC.

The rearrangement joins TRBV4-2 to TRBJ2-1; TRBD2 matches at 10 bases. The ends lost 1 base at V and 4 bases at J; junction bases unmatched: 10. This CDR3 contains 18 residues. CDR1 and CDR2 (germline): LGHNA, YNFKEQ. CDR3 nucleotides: TGTGCCAGCAGCCAAGGCGTTTGGGCTAGCGGGAGTTACAATGAGCAGTTCTTC. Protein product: CASSQGVWASGSYNEQFF.